A selection of T cell receptor beta chains follows, all from one sample in a study of early T cells in non-severe SARS-CoV-2 infection. TCRdb passed the 5' RACE reads through MiXCR, listing each CDR3 protein once. The sample contains about 64,000 distinct CDR3 sequences, around an eighth of which appear only once. The specimen comprised whole blood, sampled at baseline. The receptor set was obtained from an adult who was a healthcare worker with PCR-confirmed SARS-CoV-2 infection or an uninfected control (not recorded which). Each CDR3 is given with its conserved first and last residue. A D gene is named only where the DNA matches it firmly. The size field is filled for only some rows; it gives once, few, many or a size class.

D: -; size: few; J: TRBJ2-5; V: TRBV25-1; CDR3: CATSTNGQETQYF; DNA: TGTGCCACCTCAACTAACGGACAAGAGACCCAGTACTTC
D: TRBD2; size: -; J: TRBJ2-1; V: TRBV2; CDR3: CASTRLAGGLYNEQFF; DNA: TGTGCCAGCACACGCCTAGCGGGGGGACTTTACAATGAGCAGTTCTTC
D: -; size: -; J: TRBJ2-5; V: TRBV5-1; CDR3: CVSSVGRETQYF; DNA: TGCGTCAGCAGCGTCGGGCGGGAGACCCAGTACTTC
D: -; size: few; J: TRBJ2-1; V: TRBV6-2/TRBV6-3; CDR3: CASSYDAGSYNEQFF; DNA: TGTGCCAGCAGTTACGACGCAGGGAGTTACAATGAGCAGTTCTTC
D: TRBD2; size: few; J: TRBJ2-5; V: TRBV28; CDR3: CASSQGLAEETQYF; DNA: TGTGCCAGCAGTCAAGGACTAGCGGAAGAGACCCAGTACTTC
D: TRBD2; size: few; J: TRBJ2-3; V: TRBV15; CDR3: CATSRGGGEVDTQYF; DNA: TGTGCCACCAGCAGAGGGGGAGGGGAGGTAGATACGCAGTATTTT
D: -; size: -; J: TRBJ1-3; V: TRBV12-3/TRBV12-4; CDR3: CASTPTMSSGNTIYF; DNA: TGTGCCAGCACCCCGACAATGAGCTCTGGAAACACCATATATTTT
D: -; size: -; J: TRBJ1-4; V: TRBV11-2; CDR3: CASSSPWGGLEEKLFF; DNA: TGTGCCAGCAGCTCCCCATGGGGGGGGCTCGAGGAAAAACTGTTTTTT
D: TRBD1; size: many; J: TRBJ1-2; V: TRBV28; CDR3: CASSLPGQGYYGYTF; DNA: TGTGCCAGCAGTTTACCCGGACAGGGGTACTATGGCTACACCTTC
D: -; size: -; J: TRBJ2-7; V: TRBV27; CDR3: CASSRTLGEQYF; DNA: TGTGCCAGCAGCCGAACTTTGGGCGAGCAGTACTTC
D: -; size: few; J: TRBJ2-3; V: TRBV4-3; CDR3: CASSQGGASFSTDTQYF; DNA: TGCGCCAGCAGCCAAGGTGGGGCTTCTTTTAGCACAGATACGCAGTATTTT
D: -; size: -; J: TRBJ2-7; V: TRBV7-9; CDR3: CASSLSTVTYEQYF; DNA: TGTGCCAGCAGCTTATCTACGGTTACCTACGAGCAGTACTTC
D: -; size: few; J: TRBJ2-2; V: TRBV18; CDR3: CASSGTHFRELFF; DNA: TGTGCCAGCTCGGGGACGCACTTCAGGGAGCTGTTTTTT
D: -; size: many; J: TRBJ1-1; V: TRBV6-2/TRBV6-3; CDR3: CATQGRWTEAFF; DNA: TGTGCCACACAGGGTAGATGGACTGAAGCTTTCTTT
D: -; size: -; J: TRBJ1-5; V: TRBV19; CDR3: CASSITPVPQPQHF; DNA: TGTGCCAGTAGTATCACACCAGTACCGCAGCCCCAGCATTTT
D: -; size: few; J: TRBJ1-1; V: TRBV5-4; CDR3: CASSLLAGEGMNTEAFF; DNA: TGTGCCAGCAGCTTGTTAGCGGGGGAAGGCATGAACACTGAAGCTTTCTTT
D: -; size: -; J: TRBJ1-1; V: TRBV20-1; CDR3: CSASYGRWNTEAFF; DNA: TGCAGTGCTTCCTATGGACGGTGGAACACTGAAGCTTTCTTT
D: -; size: -; J: TRBJ2-7; V: TRBV20-1; CDR3: CSARESHAREQYF; DNA: TGCAGTGCTAGAGAGTCCCACGCCCGCGAGCAGTACTTC
D: TRBD2; size: many; J: TRBJ2-3; V: TRBV7-2; CDR3: CASSLWTSPKADTQYF; DNA: TGTGCCAGCAGCCTGTGGACTAGCCCTAAGGCTGATACGCAGTATTTT
D: TRBD2; size: few; J: TRBJ2-3; V: TRBV11-2; CDR3: CASRSSGALRTQYF; DNA: TGTGCCAGCAGGTCTAGCGGGGCCCTTCGTACGCAGTATTTT
D: -; size: -; J: TRBJ2-7; V: TRBV24-1; CDR3: CATSDRRGKSYEQYF; DNA: TGTGCCACCAGTGACCGCAGGGGAAAGTCCTACGAGCAGTACTTC
D: -; size: -; J: TRBJ2-5; V: TRBV5-1; CDR3: CASSLGAMVETQYF; DNA: TGCGCCAGCAGCTTGGGAGCGATGGTAGAGACCCAGTACTTC
D: -; size: many; J: TRBJ2-2; V: TRBV19; CDR3: CASSIGGTGELFF; DNA: TGTGCCAGTAGTATTGGGGGAACCGGGGAGCTGTTTTTT
D: -; size: few; J: TRBJ1-3; V: TRBV2; CDR3: CASSILGFSGNTIYF; DNA: TGTGCCAGCAGCATTCTCGGGTTCTCTGGAAACACCATATATTTT
D: -; size: few; J: TRBJ1-3; V: TRBV6-6; CDR3: CASSRLSLSGNTIYF; DNA: TGTGCCAGCAGCCGCCTATCTCTCTCTGGAAACACCATATATTTT
D: TRBD2; size: many; J: TRBJ2-1; V: TRBV28; CDR3: CASRKRTSTGEQFF; DNA: TGTGCCAGCAGGAAAAGGACTAGTACTGGTGAGCAGTTCTTC
D: -; size: -; J: TRBJ1-1; V: TRBV5-6; CDR3: CASTQNRNTEAFF; DNA: TGTGCCAGCACCCAGAACAGGAACACTGAAGCTTTCTTT
D: -; size: -; J: TRBJ1-1; V: TRBV12-3/TRBV12-4; CDR3: CASTPSAGWNTEAFF; DNA: TGTGCCAGCACCCCCTCGGCAGGGTGGAACACTGAAGCTTTCTTT
D: -; size: -; J: TRBJ2-1; V: TRBV7-9; CDR3: CASSPDLSSSYNEQFF; DNA: TGTGCCAGCAGCCCGGATTTATCCAGCTCCTACAATGAGCAGTTCTTC
D: TRBD1; size: many; J: TRBJ2-3; V: TRBV20-1; CDR3: CSADTGGKSTDTQYF; DNA: TGCAGTGCTGACACAGGGGGGAAAAGCACAGATACGCAGTATTTT
D: -; size: -; J: TRBJ2-1; V: TRBV25-1; CDR3: CASRPIRDLRSPPHYNEQFF; DNA: TGTGCCAGCAGACCGATCAGGGACTTAAGATCACCCCCGCACTACAATGAGCAGTTCTTC
D: -; size: once; J: TRBJ2-5; V: TRBV7-2; CDR3: CASSLGAWETQYF; DNA: TGTGCCAGCAGCTTGGGGGCATGGGAGACCCAGTACTTC
D: -; size: few; J: TRBJ2-2; V: TRBV20-1; CDR3: CSARGPGSNTGELFF; DNA: TGCAGTGCTAGAGGCCCAGGGTCTAACACCGGGGAGCTGTTTTTT
D: -; size: few; J: TRBJ2-3; V: TRBV28; CDR3: CASHPDSGADTQYF; DNA: TGTGCCAGCCATCCGGACAGCGGCGCAGATACGCAGTATTTT
D: -; size: -; J: TRBJ2-7; V: TRBV19; CDR3: CASSINTQSYEQYF; DNA: TGTGCCAGTAGTATTAACACCCAATCCTACGAGCAGTACTTC
D: -; size: few; J: TRBJ2-2; V: TRBV9; CDR3: CASSVESFGELFF; DNA: TGTGCCAGCAGCGTAGAGAGCTTCGGGGAGCTGTTTTTT
D: TRBD1; size: few; J: TRBJ1-2; V: TRBV28; CDR3: CASSLGGAGTF; DNA: TGTGCCAGCAGTCTAGGGGGCGCGGGCACCTTC
D: -; size: many; J: TRBJ1-1; V: TRBV7-9; CDR3: CASSPTGGWAFF; DNA: TGTGCCAGCAGCCCGACGGGGGGATGGGCTTTCTTT
D: -; size: few; J: TRBJ1-6; V: TRBV12-3/TRBV12-4; CDR3: CASSFLNSPLHF; DNA: TGTGCCAGCAGTTTCCTTAATTCACCCCTCCACTTT
D: TRBD2; size: -; J: TRBJ2-1; V: TRBV7-7; CDR3: CASSLGVAGAWNEQFF; DNA: TGTGCCAGCAGCTTAGGAGTAGCGGGAGCCTGGAATGAGCAGTTCTTC
D: -; size: few; J: TRBJ2-7; V: TRBV5-6; CDR3: CASSLAGIEQYF; DNA: TGTGCCAGCAGCTTGGCAGGTATCGAGCAGTACTTC
D: -; size: few; J: TRBJ2-7; V: TRBV7-2; CDR3: CASSLGGSKFEQYF; DNA: TGTGCCAGCAGCTTAGGGGGGTCTAAATTCGAGCAGTACTTC
D: -; size: few; J: TRBJ2-2; V: TRBV2; CDR3: CASSEQSGPGELFF; DNA: TGTGCCAGCAGTGAGCAATCAGGGCCCGGGGAGCTGTTTTTT
D: -; size: -; J: TRBJ1-2; V: TRBV10-3; CDR3: CAISDSAIRMYGYTF; DNA: TGTGCCATCAGTGACTCGGCTATACGGATGTATGGCTACACCTTC
D: -; size: -; J: TRBJ1-2; V: TRBV5-1; CDR3: CASSSRENGYTF; DNA: TGCGCCAGCAGCTCCAGGGAGAATGGCTACACCTTC
D: -; size: -; J: TRBJ2-7; V: TRBV2; CDR3: CASSEALRVFEQYF; DNA: TGTGCCAGCAGTGAAGCGCTAAGGGTTTTCGAGCAGTACTTC
D: -; size: many; J: TRBJ1-2; V: TRBV7-9; CDR3: CASSLGGGYGYTF; DNA: TGTGCCAGCAGCTTAGGGGGAGGCTATGGCTACACCTTC
D: -; size: -; J: TRBJ2-1; V: TRBV11-2; CDR3: CASRPGLTPDEQFF; DNA: TGTGCCAGCAGGCCGGGACTCACCCCCGATGAGCAGTTCTTC
D: -; size: many; J: TRBJ1-3; V: TRBV20-1; CDR3: CSAETGSSGNTIYF; DNA: TGCAGTGCTGAAACAGGGAGCTCTGGAAACACCATATATTTT
D: TRBD1; size: -; J: TRBJ2-5; V: TRBV29-1; CDR3: CSVAPGQVLETQYF; DNA: TGCAGCGTTGCGCCGGGACAGGTGCTCGAGACCCAGTACTTC
D: -; size: few; J: TRBJ2-3; V: TRBV24-1; CDR3: CATSDFRTDTQYF; DNA: TGTGCCACCAGTGACTTCAGAACAGATACGCAGTATTTT
D: -; size: -; J: TRBJ1-1; V: TRBV6-5; CDR3: CASSLRDSGNTEAFF; DNA: TGTGCCAGCAGTTTAAGAGACTCAGGGAACACTGAAGCTTTCTTT
D: -; size: -; J: TRBJ1-1; V: TRBV4-3; CDR3: CASSQDPSRPHPFTEAFF; DNA: TGCGCCAGCAGCCAAGACCCATCGCGGCCTCACCCGTTTACTGAAGCTTTCTTT
D: TRBD1; size: -; J: TRBJ2-3; V: TRBV5-4; CDR3: CASRDTGVRNTQYF; DNA: TGTGCCAGCAGGGACACAGGGGTTAGAAATACGCAGTATTTT
D: TRBD1; size: few; J: TRBJ1-6; V: TRBV6-2/TRBV6-3; CDR3: CASSHRPGQGNSPLHF; DNA: TGTGCCAGCAGTCATCGACCGGGACAGGGGAATTCACCCCTCCACTTT
D: TRBD2; size: many; J: TRBJ2-3; V: TRBV5-6; CDR3: CASSFGASGGIRTDTQYF; DNA: TGTGCCAGCAGCTTCGGGGCTAGCGGGGGTATCCGCACAGATACGCAGTATTTT
D: -; size: -; J: TRBJ2-5; V: TRBV7-2; CDR3: CASSLRVSETQYF; DNA: TGTGCCAGCAGCTTACGGGTGTCGGAGACCCAGTACTTC
D: TRBD2; size: few; J: TRBJ2-5; V: TRBV20-1; CDR3: CSASDGTGLAGETQYF; DNA: TGCAGTGCTAGTGACGGGACTGGACTAGCGGGAGAGACCCAGTACTTC
D: -; size: -; J: TRBJ2-2; V: TRBV28; CDR3: CASSFGDLNTGELFF; DNA: TGTGCCAGCAGTTTTGGGGACCTAAACACCGGGGAGCTGTTTTTT
D: -; size: -; J: TRBJ1-2; V: TRBV6-5; CDR3: CASSYWADYGYTF; DNA: TGTGCCAGCAGTTACTGGGCGGATTATGGCTACACCTTC